This TCR beta chain stems from a study of blood T cells in healthy people across ages. This clonotype was seen repeatedly, ten times or more. The second PCR ran about 7 to 12 cycles with a sample-barcoded 5' primer and J-beta primers. Researchers report that a template-switch adaptor with 12 random nucleotides tagged each cDNA molecule. TCRdb passed the 5' RACE reads through MiXCR, listing each CDR3 protein once. The table shows 600,000 or so distinct CDR3 sequences, with about 30% occurring only once. The CDR3 consists of 15 residues. V was clipped by 5 bases and J by 7 bases; unmatched bases: 9. Germline lookup yields CDR1 MNHNS and CDR2 SASEGT. Samples each had at least 5.5 micrograms of total RNA extracted.

What was sequenced was blood. The chain recombines TRBV6-1 with TRBJ2-1; 9 nucleotides match TRBD2. The TCR sequence derives from a woman older than 75 in good health. This CDR3 is CASSLRTSARNEQFF. The CDR3 bases are TGTGCCAGCAGTCTCCGGACTAGCGCCCGTAATGAGCAGTTCTTC.